Listed here are 13 T cell receptor beta chains from one sample, sequenced in a study of T-cell reconstitution after alpha-beta-depleted transplantation in children (TCRdb year 2016). The treatment or condition label, as the study defines it: allogeneic hematopoietic cell transplantation with graft depleted of TCRalphabeta T cells and CD19 B cells. Libraries were made using PCR. Instrument on record: Illumina HiSeq 2500. Molecular barcoding was employed in the preparation of TCR libraries, with unique molecular identifiers being used to normalize TCRbeta repertoire quantification. The public sequencing data were trimmed at Q25 with fastp and processed into clonotypes with MiXCR by TCRdb, which kept only in-frame beta chains. Each entry merges the rows of one CDR3 protein and shows their most common DNA and genes. This sample lists 600,000 to 700,000 distinct CDR3 sequences; around 13% were detected once. 0.79% of the sample is taken by the ten largest.

The material was PBMCs, obtained before TCRalphabeta/CD19-depleted stem cell transplant. The receptor source for this set is a girl aged 2 to 9 with congenital amegakaryocytic thrombocytopenia, due to receive a stem cell transplant.

The chain carries TRBV9 and TRBJ2-3; 7 bases are a match to TRBD2. Germline CDR1 SGDLS, CDR2 YYNGEE. The CDR3 has 14 amino acids. Trimming removed 7 bases from V and 0 bases from J; junction bases left unmatched: 5. The CDR3 DNA reads TGTGCCAGCCGAGCGGGGATGAGCACAGATACGCAGTATTTT. This encodes CASRAGMSTDTQYF. The whole variable domain, remainder taken from reference TRBV9 and TRBJ2-3, is DSGVTQTPKHLITATGQRVTLRCSPRSGDLSVYWYQQSLDQGLQFLIQYYNGEERAKGNILERFSAQQFPDLHSELNLSSLELGDSALYFCASRAGMSTDTQYFGPGTRLTVL.

The chain has TRBV27 and TRBJ1-1, with D unresolved. The CDR3 has 13 amino acids. CDR1 MNHEY and CDR2 SMNVEV come from the germline V gene (reference sequence). The V end was cut by 6 bases, the J end by 0 bases, with 8 bases between. The CDR3 nucleotides read TGTGCCAGCAGCCGCCGGATGAACACTGAAGCTTTCTTT. Residues: CASSRRMNTEAFF.

This clonotype came up many times. The chain combines TRBV5-1 with TRBJ2-3; D perhaps matches TRBD2 (6 bases). V was shortened by 6 bases and J by 4 bases, with 18 bases between the two germline ends. Per the germline V gene, CDR1 is SGHRS and CDR2 is YFSETQ. The CDR3 has 15 residues. The CDR3 reads CASTPVGGMADTQYF. The DNA for the CDR3 is TGCGCCAGCACCCCCGTTGGAGGGATGGCAGATACGCAGTATTTT.

This clonotype was seen repeatedly, ten times or more. J is TRBJ2-2 and V is TRBV20-1; 11 bases match TRBD2. CDR3 length: 18 residues. V lost 5 bases and J lost 2; bases outside the gene matches: 13. Germline V gene sequence: CDR1 DFQATT, CDR2 SNEGSKA (reference sequence). The CDR3 region has the DNA TGCAGTGCTTTTTCACTAGCGGGGGAATGGGGAAACACCGGGGAGCTGTTTTTT. Its protein product is CSAFSLAGEWGNTGELFF.

This clonotype appeared once. Without the conserved terminal phenylalanine or tryptophan, this CDR3 likely stems from a read error. Because the CDR3's place on the DNA is in doubt, the DNA is left out and the CDR3 is given as listed by TCRdb. V gene TRBV5-4 combines with J gene TRBJ1-2. With termini counted, the CDR3 has 13 amino acids. Per the germline V gene, CDR1 is SGHNT and CDR2 is YYREEE (reference sequence). The CDR3 sequence: CASSLGTTMATPL.

This clonotype was observed many times. The chain combines TRBV29-1 with TRBJ2-7; 9 nucleotides match TRBD2. The CDR3 extends over 15 amino acids. V was clipped by 7 bases and J by 0 bases; unmatched bases: 10. Germline V gene data show CDR1 as SQVTM and CDR2 as ANQGSEA. The CDR3: CSAVGPSGNSYEQYF. Written as DNA, the CDR3 is TGCAGCGCCGTGGGTCCTAGCGGGAACTCCTACGAGCAGTACTTC.

This clonotype was detected ten times or more. V gene TRBV20-1 combines with J gene TRBJ1-2, with D perhaps matching TRBD1 (5 bases). Germline CDR1 reads DFQATT; CDR2 reads SNEGSKA (reference sequence). The length of the CDR3 is 13 residues. V was cut by 3 bases and J by 2 bases, with 10 bases left in between. The CDR3 DNA follows: TGCAGTGCTAGTTGGGGGGGGAACTATGGCTACACCTTC. Translation: CSASWGGNYGYTF.

This clonotype showed up many times. The chain joins TRBV7-8 to TRBJ2-1, with no clear D. The CDR3 has 13 amino acids. The ends were cut back, 4 bases at V and 7 bases at J, with 11 bases in the middle. Germline CDR1 and CDR2: SGHVS and FQNEAQ. CDR3 nucleotide sequence: TGTGCCAGCAGCTCAGCATGGGCTAATGAGCAGTTCTTC. It encodes CASSSAWANEQFF. The complete variable domain, with remaining parts taken from reference TRBV7-8 and TRBJ2-1, reads GAGVSQSPRYKVAKRGQDVALRCDPISGHVSLFWYQQALGQGPEFLTYFQNEAQLDKSGLPSDRFFAERPEGSVSTLKIQRTQQEDSAVYLCASSSAWANEQFFGPGTRLTVL.

There are a few counts of this clonotype. The V call is TRBV5-6, the J call TRBJ2-7; 8 nucleotides agree with TRBD1. The CDR3 length is 14 residues. CDR1 is SGHDT and CDR2 is YYEEEE in the germline V gene. V shed 2 bases and J 7 bases; nucleotides not matched to a gene: 8. CDR3 loop: CASSLPRGQGEQYF. In DNA form, the CDR3 reads TGTGCCAGCAGCTTACCCAGGGGGCAAGGAGAGCAGTACTTC.

Many counts were recorded for this clonotype. This rearrangement joins TRBV12-3 or TRBV12-4 to TRBJ2-1; 8 bases fit TRBD2. The CDR3 totals 14 residues. With 7 bases clipped from V and 5 bases from J, the junction kept 7 bases outside the gene matches. Written as DNA, the CDR3 is TGTGCCAGCACCTCCAGCGGGAGCAACAATGAGCAGTTCTTC. Translated, it gives CASTSSGSNNEQFF.

This clonotype was picked up a small number of times. The chain uses TRBV28 and TRBJ2-7; TRBD1 matches 10 bases. The CDR3 consists of 15 residues. The V segment lost 8 bases and the J segment 4 bases; nucleotides outside the gene matches: 11. Germline CDR1 reads MDHEN; CDR2 reads SYDVKM. CDR3 nucleotide sequence: TGTGCCAGCGTACAGACAGGGGGCGTCCATTACGAGCAGTACTTC. Translation: CASVQTGGVHYEQYF.

V and J are TRBV7-9 and TRBJ2-1; TRBD1 or TRBD2 may be the D gene (5 bases each). V gave up 0 bases and J gave up 8 bases, with 8 bases separating them. The CDR3 is 13 amino acids. The germline V gene encodes CDR1 SEHNR and CDR2 FQNEAQ (reference sequence). In nucleotides, the CDR3 is TGTGCCAGCAGCTTAGCGGGACGAGATGAGCAGTTCTTC. Its translation: CASSLAGRDEQFF.

This clonotype has ten or more counts. The chain has TRBV11-2 and TRBJ1-2; possible D gene TRBD1, 5 bases. The CDR3 covers 15 residues. The ends were cut back, 5 bases at V and 5 bases at J, with 18 bases in the middle. Looked up from germline, CDR1 is SGHAT and CDR2 is FQNNGV. Here the CDR3 reads CASSPTAESLYGYTF. The CDR3 DNA is TGTGCCAGCAGCCCGACAGCGGAGTCCCTTTATGGCTACACCTTC. Full variable domain (remainder filled in from reference TRBV11-2 and TRBJ1-2): EAGVAQSPRYKIIEKRQSVAFWCNPISGHATLYWYQQILGQGPKLLIQFQNNGVVDDSQLPKDRFSAERLKGVDSTLKIQPAKLEDSAVYLCASSPTAESLYGYTFGSGTRLTVV.